These T cell receptor beta chains were read from a single sample in a study of blood T cell repertoires in COVID-19. Here immunoSEQ multiplex PCR was the method, and the copy in TCRdb shows in-frame clones only, minus some. Of approximately 280,000 clones in the sample, 70% to 90% were seen once. The sequencing input was PBMCs or T cells enriched from blood (not recorded which). Receptors originate from a woman aged 40 to 50 who had recovered from COVID-19. The CDR3 runs from the conserved cysteine through the conserved F or W. The D gene is left open where the match is weak. Not every row has a clone size; where given, it reads once, few, many or a size class.

J	size	V	D	CDR3	DNA
TRBJ1-1	once	TRBV19	-	CASTRGRNTEAFF	TGTGCCAGTACCCGCGGCAGGAACACTGAAGCTTTCTTT
TRBJ2-2	-	TRBV7-3	-	CASSLQASSEELFF	TGTGCCAGCAGCTTACAGGCTAGTAGCGAGGAGCTGTTTTTT
TRBJ2-5	many	TRBV2	-	CASSSGRGIQETQYF	TGTGCCAGCAGTTCAGGCCGGGGTATCCAAGAGACCCAGTACTTC
TRBJ2-3	-	TRBV28	-	CASSSSLFEDTQYF	TGTGCCAGCAGTTCTAGCTTGTTCGAAGATACGCAGTATTTT
TRBJ2-1	-	TRBV19	TRBD2	CASSPGLAGGVFYNEQFF	TGTGCCAGTAGTCCCGGACTAGCGGGAGGGGTTTTTTACAATGAGCAGTTCTTC
TRBJ2-7	-	TRBV7-9	TRBD2	CASSASGNGEQYF	TGTGCCAGCAGCGCTAGCGGGAATGGGGAGCAGTACTTC
TRBJ1-2	-	TRBV2	TRBD1	CASSGNRGLDYGYTF	TGTGCCAGCAGTGGAAACAGGGGTTTGGACTATGGCTACACCTTC
TRBJ2-5	-	TRBV4-3	TRBD2	CASSHSWGGGETQYF	TGCGCCAGCAGCCATTCCTGGGGGGGTGGAGAGACCCAGTACTTC
TRBJ2-7	-	TRBV28	TRBD1	CASSTGTDGEQYF	TGTGCCAGCAGTACCGGGACAGACGGAGAGCAGTACTTC
TRBJ2-7	once	TRBV2	TRBD2	CASSQREVAYEQYF	TGTGCCAGCAGTCAGCGGGAGGTCGCATACGAGCAGTACTTC
TRBJ2-5	-	TRBV6-2/TRBV6-3	-	CASSPVAVQETQYF	TGTGCCAGCAGCCCAGTAGCGGTCCAAGAGACCCAGTACTTC
TRBJ2-7	-	TRBV28	TRBD1	CASNGQGGPTGEQYF	TGTGCCAGCAACGGACAGGGCGGACCCACTGGCGAGCAGTACTTC
TRBJ2-1	-	TRBV29-1	-	CSVETLGGNEQFF	TGCAGCGTTGAAACGTTAGGAGGCAATGAGCAGTTCTTC
TRBJ2-2	-	TRBV9	-	CASSRGGSRELFF	TGTGCCAGCAGCAGGGGGGGATCCCGGGAGCTGTTTTTT
TRBJ2-3	-	TRBV7-2	TRBD2	CASSTAGEGTDTQYF	TGTGCCAGCAGCACAGCGGGAGAGGGGACAGATACGCAGTATTTT
TRBJ2-1	few	TRBV20-1	-	CSARDNEQFF	TGCAGTGCCAGGGACAATGAGCAGTTCTTC
TRBJ1-1	-	TRBV25-1	-	CASSDLKRGFRTEAFF	TGTGCCAGCAGTGACCTCAAGAGGGGGTTTCGGACTGAAGCTTTCTTT
TRBJ1-6	-	TRBV9	TRBD1	CASSQQGANSPLHF	TGTGCCAGCAGCCAGCAGGGGGCTAATTCACCCCTCCACTTT
TRBJ1-2	-	TRBV2	-	CASAANYGYTF	TGTGCCAGCGCGGCTAACTATGGCTACACCTTC
TRBJ1-1	-	TRBV4-1	TRBD1	CASRGQGANTEAFF	TGCGCCAGCAGGGGACAGGGGGCGAACACTGAAGCTTTCTTT
TRBJ2-1	-	TRBV7-9	-	CASSDLDYYNEQFF	TGTGCCAGCAGCGACCTCGACTATTACAATGAGCAGTTCTTC
TRBJ1-6	-	TRBV5-1	-	CASSPEGGSYNSPLHF	TGCGCCAGCAGCCCCGAGGGTGGCTCCTATAATTCACCCCTCCACTTT